Following are 14 T cell receptor beta chains from one sample sequenced in a study of T cells in Graves' hyperthyroidism and ophthalmopathy. Amplified TCR beta CDR3 regions derived from RNA transcripts. A first-round RT-PCR of the TCR CDR3 used the HTBI primer set. TCRdb called the multiplex PCR reads again in MiXCR, with one record for every CDR3 protein. Of about 280,000 distinct CDR3 sequences listed, less than 30% are singletons. Sequencing was performed on blood. These receptors all stem from a middle-aged man with Graves' hyperthyroidism that later progressed to Graves' ophthalmopathy.

This chain links TRBV7-2 with TRBJ2-3; no clear D. The CDR3 totals 14 residues. The germline V gene encodes CDR1 SGHTA and CDR2 FQGNSA. V dropped 2 bases and J dropped 0 bases, with 6 bases sitting between them. CDR3 loop: CASSLRGSTDTQYF. In nucleotides, the CDR3 is TGTGCCAGCAGCTTAAGAGGTAGCACAGATACGCAGTATTTT.

The rearrangement uses TRBV19 and TRBJ2-7; 15 nucleotides match TRBD2. The CDR3 covers 17 residues. The J segment lost 4 bases and the V segment lost 5 bases, leaving 9 bases of the junction unmatched. Per germline, CDR1 LNHDA and CDR2 SQIVND (reference sequence). The CDR3 DNA is TGTGCCAGTAGTCCTTATGGGGGGACTAGCGGGAGGTACGAGCAGTACTTC. It encodes CASSPYGGTSGRYEQYF. The full variable domain, in which reference TRBV19 and TRBJ2-7 provide the parts outside the CDR3, is DGGITQSPKYLFRKEGQNVTLSCEQNLNHDAMYWYRQDPGQGLRLIYYSQIVNDFQKGDIAEGYSVSREKKESFPLTVTSAQKNPTAFYLCASSPYGGTSGRYEQYFGPGTRLTVT.

The table lists this clonotype with many counts. The chain uses TRBV2 and TRBJ2-7; D gene unclear. Trimming cost V 7 bases and J 7 bases, with 11 bases left between them. The CDR3 is 11 residues long. CDR1 is SNHLY and CDR2 is FYNNEI in the germline V gene. The CDR3, as DNA: TGTGCCAGCAAAGAAGTGAGGGAGCAGTACTTC. Protein: CASKEVREQYF.

This clonotype was seen ten or more times. The V call is TRBV14, the J call TRBJ2-7; the match to TRBD2 covers 9 bases. V was clipped by 4 bases and J by 0 bases; unmatched bases: 7. The CDR3 consists of 16 residues. Germline V gene lookup returns CDR1 SGHDN and CDR2 FVKESK. The CDR3 sequence is CASSLTTSGSSYEQYF. The CDR3 DNA reads as TGTGCCAGCAGCCTTACGACTAGCGGAAGCTCCTACGAGCAGTACTTC. Combining the CDR3 with reference TRBV14 and TRBJ2-7 gives the whole variable domain EAGVTQFPSHSVIEKGQTVTLRCDPISGHDNLYWYRRVMGKEIKFLLHFVKESKQDESGMPNNRFLAERTGGTYSTLKVQPAELEDSGVYFCASSLTTSGSSYEQYFGPGTRLTVT.

This clonotype was counted ten times or more. The chain employs TRBV20-1 and TRBJ1-1; D perhaps matches TRBD1 (6 bases). V lost 5 bases to trimming and J lost 1 base, with 14 bases between them. This CDR3 comprises 14 residues. The germline V gene encodes CDR1 DFQATT and CDR2 SNEGSKA (reference sequence). CDR3 DNA: TGCAGTGCTGGGGACACCTGGAGGAACACTGAAGCTTTCTTT. Translated, it gives CSAGDTWRNTEAFF.

This sequence joins TRBV28 and TRBJ1-1; D gene unclear. Germline CDR1 reads MDHEN; CDR2 reads SYDVKM. The CDR3 runs 14 residues. Trimming shortened V by 2 bases and J by 1 base, and 8 bases separated the two germline ends. CDR3 bases: TGTGCCAGCAGTTTAGTAGGCCCGAACACTGAAGCTTTCTTT. It translates to CASSLVGPNTEAFF.

This clonotype was counted many times. The chain is built from TRBV5-4 and TRBJ2-7; 9 nucleotides align to TRBD2. This CDR3 is 16 amino acids long. Germline values: CDR1 SGHNT, CDR2 YYREEE (reference sequence). Trimming took 3 bases from V and 5 from J; bases not matched to a gene: 12. The CDR3 region has the DNA TGTGCCAGCAGCTCCCCGGGGGCGGGAGGGCCCAACGAGCAGTACTTC. Protein: CASSSPGAGGPNEQYF.

This clonotype was found many times. The genes are TRBV20-1 and TRBJ1-2; the D is unclear. Looked up from germline, CDR1 is DFQATT and CDR2 is SNEGSKA (reference sequence). The V and J ends lost 0 bases and 3 bases respectively, with 8 bases between them. This CDR3 has 13 residues. This CDR3 reads CSARDTAHYGYTF. The CDR3 region has the DNA TGCAGTGCTAGAGATACGGCACACTATGGCTACACCTTC.

The V call is TRBV6-2 or TRBV6-3, the J call TRBJ2-7; D ambiguous. This CDR3 is 13 amino acids long. The germline V and J ends were trimmed by 2 bases and 2 bases, with 7 bases remaining between them. CDR1 MNHEY and CDR2 SVGEGT come from the germline V gene. The CDR3 bases are TGTGCCAGCAGTTACCCAGGTACCTACGAGCAGTACTTC. This translates into CASSYPGTYEQYF.

This clonotype was detected ten times or more. The chain employs TRBV11-2 and TRBJ2-2; 8 bases fit TRBD2. Trimming removed 1 base from V and 3 bases from J; junction bases left unmatched: 4. CDR3 length equals 16 residues. Germline lookup yields CDR1 SGHAT and CDR2 FQNNGV. CDR3 in amino acids: CASSLVGGRYTGELFF. In DNA form, the CDR3 reads TGTGCCAGCAGCTTAGTGGGCGGGAGGTACACCGGGGAGCTGTTTTTT.

This clonotype was observed at least ten times. V gene TRBV19 combines with J gene TRBJ2-2; 8 positions match TRBD2. The germline CDR1 and CDR2 sequences are LNHDA and SQIVND (reference sequence). The junction had 6 bases not matched to a gene; V was cut back by 6 bases and J by 6 bases. CDR3 size: 14 residues. This CDR3 is CASSLGGGAGELFF. The CDR3 coding sequence is TGTGCCAGTAGCCTCGGGGGGGGCGCCGGGGAGCTGTTTTTT.

At least ten counts were recorded for this clonotype. The V and J genes are TRBV5-1 and TRBJ2-7, with 9 bases lining up with TRBD2. V dropped 3 bases and J dropped 4; count of bases not matched to a gene: 5. Germline CDR1 is SGHRS and CDR2 is YFSETQ. The CDR3 has 14 residues. In DNA, the CDR3 is TGCGCCAGCAGCTCGGGACTAGCACCTTACGAGCAGTACTTC. Translated, it gives CASSSGLAPYEQYF.

This clonotype showed up many times. The genes are TRBV5-1 and TRBJ2-7; TRBD1 agrees at 11 bases. Per germline, CDR1 SGHRS and CDR2 YFSETQ. V trimming: 4 bases; J trimming: 5 bases; junction bases outside the gene matches: 11. The CDR3 length is 16 residues. The CDR3 DNA is TGCGCCAGCAGCCCCCCGGTAGGGACAGGGGGGAACGAGCAGTACTTC. Protein product: CASSPPVGTGGNEQYF.

This clonotype was seen repeatedly, ten times or more. The chain has TRBV6-5 and TRBJ1-2; D not certain. CDR1 is MNHEY and CDR2 is SVGAGI in the germline V gene. Between the trimmed V and J ends, which lost 4 bases and 2 bases, there was a span of 11 bases. This CDR3 comprises 14 residues. The CDR3 spells CASSSDIHNYGYTF. In DNA, the CDR3 is TGTGCCAGCAGTTCAGACATACACAACTATGGCTACACCTTC.